The rows below give T cell receptor beta chains drawn from one sample of a study of identical twins. One entry per CDR3 protein results from TCRdb running MiXCR on the 5' RACE reads. The table has approximately 530,000 distinct CDR3 sequences, approximately 20% seen once. These data are also associated with another study on yellow fever vaccine responses in identical twins.

The sample comprised CD4+ T cells sorted from blood. The source is a woman in her late teens or twenties in good health. Each CDR3 is given with its conserved first and last residue.

j_call v_call cdr3_aa
TRBJ2-3 TRBV21-1 CASSKGCQFTDTQYF
TRBJ2-3 TRBV4-2 CASSPIGGGAGDTQYF
TRBJ1-1 TRBV3-1 CASSHAGGNTEAFF
TRBJ2-3 TRBV29-1 CSVVEQTDTQYF
TRBJ2-1 TRBV24-1 CATSDPSQGKFFNEQFF
TRBJ1-1 TRBV12-3/TRBV12-4 CASSSRSEGVNTEAFF
TRBJ2-3 TRBV5-1 CASSFFGGATDTQYF
TRBJ2-1 TRBV20-1 CSARDLGTSGGSSYNEQFF
TRBJ1-4 TRBV7-9 CASRSGQGDEKLFF
TRBJ2-1 TRBV24-1 CATSDLSGHEQFF
TRBJ2-2 TRBV5-1 CASSLEGFTNTGELFF
TRBJ2-1 TRBV7-9 CASSYSGGPNNEQFF
TRBJ2-3 TRBV6-1 CASSARVSDTQYF
TRBJ2-4 TRBV20-1 CSYSYGNIQYF
TRBJ2-6 TRBV14 CASSRAASSGANVLTF
TRBJ2-2 TRBV12-3/TRBV12-4 CASAYTGELFF
TRBJ2-1 TRBV9 CASSVGSAGLTNEQFF
TRBJ2-1 TRBV10-3 CAISEGTNYNEQFF
TRBJ1-4 TRBV20-1 CSARKGGGRIEKLFF
TRBJ2-1 TRBV20-1 CSAPIAGVYNEQFF